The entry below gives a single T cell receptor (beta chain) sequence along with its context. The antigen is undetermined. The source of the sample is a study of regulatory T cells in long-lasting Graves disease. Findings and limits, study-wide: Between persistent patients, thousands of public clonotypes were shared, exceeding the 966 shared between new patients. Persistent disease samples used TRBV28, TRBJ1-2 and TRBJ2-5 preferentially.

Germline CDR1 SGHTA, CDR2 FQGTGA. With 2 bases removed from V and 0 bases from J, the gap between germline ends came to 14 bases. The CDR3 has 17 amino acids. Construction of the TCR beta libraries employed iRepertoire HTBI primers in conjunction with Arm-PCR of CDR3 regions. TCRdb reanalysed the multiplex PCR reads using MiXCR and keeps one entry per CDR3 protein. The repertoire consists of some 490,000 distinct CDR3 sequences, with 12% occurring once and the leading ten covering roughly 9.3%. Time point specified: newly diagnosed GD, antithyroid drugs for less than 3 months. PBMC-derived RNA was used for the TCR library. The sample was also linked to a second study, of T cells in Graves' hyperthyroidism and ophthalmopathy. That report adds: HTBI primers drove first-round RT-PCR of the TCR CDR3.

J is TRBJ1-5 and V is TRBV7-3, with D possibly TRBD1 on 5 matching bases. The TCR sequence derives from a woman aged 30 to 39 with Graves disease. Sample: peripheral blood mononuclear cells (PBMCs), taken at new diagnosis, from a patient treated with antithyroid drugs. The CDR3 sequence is CASSLRGDRASNQPQHF. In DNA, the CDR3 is TGTGCCAGCAGCTTACGGGGCGACAGAGCTAGCAATCAGCCCCAGCATTTT. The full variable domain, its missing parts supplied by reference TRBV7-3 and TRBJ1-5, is GAGVSQTPSNKVTEKGKYVELRCDPISGHTALYWYRQSLGQGPEFLIYFQGTGAADDSGLPNDRFFAVRPEGSVSTLKIQRTERGDSAVYLCASSLRGDRASNQPQHFGDGTRLSIL.